The 25 T cell receptor beta chains below come from one sample, sequenced in a study of blood T cell repertoires in COVID-19. Data came from immunoSEQ multiplex PCR; TCRdb stores just in-frame clones and leaves some out. Of about 91,000 clones detected, over 70% appear once; the ten largest clones hold approximately 25%. Source material: peripheral blood. These TCRs come from a man between 65 and 85 years old with acute or convalescent COVID-19.

The rearrangement uses TRBV5-4 and TRBJ1-1; 8 nucleotides align to TRBD1. This CDR3 has 17 residues. V lost 1 base, J lost 0 bases, and 8 bases stayed unmatched. The V gene's germline CDR1 is SGHNT and CDR2 YYREEE (reference sequence). The CDR3 spells CASSLPGQGSLNTEAFF. The CDR3 DNA is TGTGCCAGCAGCTTGCCCGGACAGGGCAGCCTGAACACTGAAGCTTTCTTT.

The chain carries TRBV6-1 and TRBJ2-1; 10 bases map to TRBD1. V shed 2 bases, J shed 4 bases, and the junction held 5 bases outside the gene matches. Germline values: CDR1 MNHNS, CDR2 SASEGT. This CDR3 has 16 amino acids. Here the CDR3 DNA reads TGTGCCAGCAGTGAAACCGACAGGGGGCTTTACAATGAGCAGTTCTTC. Translated, it gives CASSETDRGLYNEQFF.

The chain carries TRBV5-6 and TRBJ2-1; 9 bases match TRBD2. The V gene's germline CDR1 is SGHDT and CDR2 YYEEEE. J lost 3 bases, V lost 6 bases, and 7 bases had no gene match. The CDR3 contains 15 residues. The CDR3 spells CASTTGTSLYNEQFF. As DNA, the CDR3 is TGTGCCAGCACCACCGGGACTAGCCTCTACAATGAGCAGTTCTTC.

The rearrangement joins TRBV4-1 to TRBJ1-5; a weak D match, TRBD1 (6 bases). This CDR3 is 17 amino acids long. Germline V gene lookup returns CDR1 MGHRA and CDR2 YSYEKL. V was pared by 2 bases and J by 6 bases, with 20 bases between. In DNA form, the CDR3 reads TGCGCCAGCAGCCAACGTAAGGGAGGGGGGGAATCTCAGCCCCAGCATTTT. Translating gives CASSQRKGGGESQPQHF.

This rearrangement joins TRBV10-3 to TRBJ2-5; weak D call: TRBD2 (7 bases). V was trimmed by 11 bases and J by 5 bases, leaving 18 bases between them. Germline V gene data show CDR1 as ENHRY and CDR2 as SYGVKD. This CDR3 contains 13 residues. CDR3 protein: CAESPGEGETQYF. Here the CDR3 DNA reads TGTGCCGAATCCCCAGGGGAGGGGGAGACCCAGTACTTC.

The chain links TRBV7-9 to TRBJ2-3; D is possibly TRBD1 (6 bases). CDR1 and CDR2 (germline): SEHNR, FQNEAQ (reference sequence). This CDR3 has 14 residues. Trimming pared 3 bases from V and 4 bases from J, leaving 11 bases between. The chain's CDR3 is CASSFTGPPDTQYF. Here the CDR3 DNA reads TGTGCCAGCAGCTTTACAGGGCCTCCAGATACGCAGTATTTT.

This chain joins TRBV5-1 and TRBJ2-7; 9 nucleotides match TRBD2. CDR3 size: 15 residues. Germline CDR1 reads SGHRS; CDR2 reads YFSETQ. The ends lost 3 bases at V and 0 bases at J; junction bases unmatched: 4. The CDR3 DNA sequence: TGCGCCAGCAGCTCTTTTAGCGGGAGCTCCTACGAGCAGTACTTC. This encodes CASSSFSGSSYEQYF.

The chain couples TRBV3-1 (or the pseudogene TRBV3-2) to TRBJ2-2, with D perhaps TRBD2 (6 bases). The V gene's germline CDR1 is LGHDT and CDR2 YNNKEL (reference sequence). This CDR3 has 16 amino acids. The V end lost 5 bases, the J end lost 1 base, and 14 bases lay between the germline ends. For the CDR3, the DNA is TGTGCCAGCAGCGTCACCGGGACTGTGAACACCGGGGAGCTGTTTTTT. Its protein is CASSVTGTVNTGELFF.

This clone was detected only a few times. The V gene is TRBV3-1 (or the pseudogene TRBV3-2), the J gene TRBJ1-1; TRBD1 is a possible D gene (6 bases). The germline V gene has CDR1 LGHDT and CDR2 YNNKEL (reference sequence). Deletions cut 4 bases from V and 4 bases from J, with 13 bases between. The CDR3 covers 14 residues. CDR3 in DNA: TGTGCCAGCAGCCGCCTACAGGGCGTCACTGAAGCTTTCTTT. The encoded protein is CASSRLQGVTEAFF.

The chain combines TRBV3-1 (or the pseudogene TRBV3-2) with TRBJ1-1, with 7 bases lining up with TRBD1. This CDR3 contains 16 residues. Per germline, CDR1 LGHDT and CDR2 YNNKEL (reference sequence). V gave up 4 bases and J gave up 5 bases; unmatched junction bases: 13. The CDR3 reads CASSRLGQATRTEAFF. The CDR3 nucleotides are TGTGCCAGCAGCCGGTTAGGACAGGCGACGAGGACTGAAGCTTTCTTT.

The rearrangement uses TRBV5-1 and TRBJ1-3, with D unresolved. Per the germline V gene, CDR1 is SGHRS and CDR2 is YFSETQ. The CDR3 runs to 16 residues. Trimming took off 0 bases at V and 0 bases at J, with 10 bases between the two ends. The CDR3 DNA is TGCGCCAGCAGCTTGGGCCAAACAGCCTCTGGAAACACCATATATTTT. Translated, it gives CASSLGQTASGNTIYF.

The V and J genes are TRBV6-5 and TRBJ1-5; TRBD1 aligns across 7 bases. V was pared by 4 bases and J by 1 base, with 1 base of the junction left unmatched. Per germline, CDR1 MNHEY and CDR2 SVGAGI. This CDR3 region has 14 residues. CDR3 region: CASSSGQSNQPQHF. CDR3 in DNA: TGTGCCAGCAGTTCGGGACAGAGCAATCAGCCCCAGCATTTT.

This sequence joins TRBV6-5 and TRBJ2-2, with 9 bases lining up with TRBD2. J lost 6 bases, V lost 6 bases, and 8 bases had no gene match. Looked up from germline, CDR1 is MNHEY and CDR2 is SVGAGI. The CDR3 has 15 residues. The CDR3 region is CASRIIAGVSGELFF. CDR3 sequence (DNA): TGTGCCAGCAGGATTATAGCGGGAGTCTCCGGGGAGCTGTTTTTT.

The sample holds a few counts of this clone. The rearrangement uses TRBV10-1 and TRBJ1-4, with 8 bases matching TRBD1. With V trimmed by 6 bases and J by 2 bases, 11 bases remained unmatched. CDR1 WNHNN and CDR2 SYGVQD come from the germline V gene (reference sequence). The CDR3 is 17 residues long. The CDR3 sequence is CASRGGTAGGTNEKLFF. CDR3 sequence (DNA): TGCGCCAGCAGGGGGGGAACAGCAGGGGGCACTAATGAAAAACTGTTTTTT.

The CDR3 bases are TGTGCCAGCAGCCTCAACCACGGGAGTCAGCCCCAGCATTTT. Protein sequence: CASSLNHGSQPQHF. The chain carries TRBV3-1 (or the pseudogene TRBV3-2) and TRBJ1-5; D remains unclear. From germline, CDR1 is LGHDT and CDR2 YNNKEL (reference sequence). The CDR3 spans 14 residues. V was cut by 4 bases and J by 6 bases, with 13 bases left in between.

The J gene is TRBJ1-2, the V gene TRBV11-2, with D possibly matching TRBD1 (5 bases). V lost 5 bases to trimming and J lost 5 bases, with 18 bases between them. The CDR3 is made up of 15 amino acids. Germline CDR1 and CDR2: SGHAT and FQNNGV. CDR3 loop: CASSLSREIGYGYTF. The CDR3 DNA is TGTGCCAGCAGCCTATCCAGGGAAATCGGATATGGCTACACCTTC.

V and J are TRBV10-3 and TRBJ1-4, with D maybe TRBD1 (5 bases). The CDR3 totals 15 residues. Per the germline V gene, CDR1 is ENHRY and CDR2 is SYGVKD. V lost 4 bases to trimming and J lost 7 bases, with 16 bases between them. The CDR3 region is CAISGQQRRGEKLFF. CDR3 sequence (DNA): TGTGCCATCAGTGGACAACAGAGGAGGGGTGAAAAACTGTTTTTT.

The chain is built from TRBV27 and TRBJ1-6; 10 bases agree with TRBD1. The CDR3 runs 13 residues. Trimming took 5 bases from V and 14 from J; bases not matched to a gene: 6. Looked up from germline, CDR1 is MNHEY and CDR2 is SMNVEV (reference sequence). This chain's CDR3 is CASSGTGARSLHF. CDR3 in DNA: TGTGCCAGCAGTGGGACAGGGGCGAGGTCCCTCCACTTT.

This clone was seen only a few times. V usage is TRBV19 and J usage is TRBJ1-2; D is unclear. Germline lookup yields CDR1 LNHDA and CDR2 SQIVND (reference sequence). The CDR3 is 15 residues long. V lost 0 bases, J lost 4 bases, and 12 bases lay in between. CDR3 nucleotide sequence: TGTGCCAGTAGTATAGATCCGACGGAGGCCTATGGCTACACCTTC. Encoded protein: CASSIDPTEAYGYTF. Variable domain in full (rest from reference TRBV19 and TRBJ1-2): DGGITQSPKYLFRKEGQNVTLSCEQNLNHDAMYWYRQDPGQGLRLIYYSQIVNDFQKGDIAEGYSVSREKKESFPLTVTSAQKNPTAFYLCASSIDPTEAYGYTFGSGTRLTVV.

This clone was seen many times. The V and J genes are TRBV11-2 and TRBJ2-2; maybe TRBD2 (5 bases). The CDR3 is 13 residues long. Germline CDR1 SGHAT, CDR2 FQNNGV. Trimming left V 9 bases short and J 0 bases short, with 8 bases between. The CDR3 here is CASLLANTGELFF. For the CDR3, the DNA is TGTGCCAGTTTACTAGCGAACACCGGGGAGCTGTTTTTT.

This clone was detected once. The rearrangement links TRBV28 to TRBJ1-5; TRBD1 matches at 8 bases. This CDR3 is built from 15 residues. Losses at the gene ends were 5 bases for V and 2 bases for J; bases not matched to a gene: 5. Germline CDR1 and CDR2: MDHEN and SYDVKM. CDR3 region: CASSTGQGGNQPQHF. DNA for the CDR3: TGTGCCAGCAGTACCGGACAGGGAGGCAATCAGCCCCAGCATTTT.

This clone was found once. This chain links TRBV9 with TRBJ2-1, with D possibly TRBD2 on 7 matching bases. From germline, CDR1 is SGDLS and CDR2 YYNGEE. V shed 1 base and J shed 10 bases, with 27 bases lying between them. The CDR3 is 18 residues long. The CDR3 DNA sequence: TGTGCCAGCAGCGTAACTGGAGGGGGGGACTTGAATAAAAACGAGCAGTTCTTC. Translating gives CASSVTGGGDLNKNEQFF.

The sample holds a few counts of this clone. The V call is TRBV11-3, the J call TRBJ2-1; D perhaps matches TRBD2 (7 bases). The CDR3 sequence is 13 residues long. The germline V gene encodes CDR1 SGHNT and CDR2 YENEEA. V dropped 3 bases and J dropped 5 bases, with 8 bases sitting between them. CDR3 sequence reads: CASSFGGHNEQFF. CDR3 nucleotides: TGTGCCAGCAGCTTCGGGGGGCACAATGAGCAGTTCTTC. The full variable domain, rest sourced from reference TRBV11-3 and TRBJ2-1, is EAGVVQSPRYKIIEKKQPVAFWCNPISGHNTLYWYLQNLGQGPELLIRYENEEAVDDSQLPKDRFSAERLKGVDSTLKIQPAELGDSAVYLCASSFGGHNEQFFGPGTRLTVL.

This clone was seen at least ten times. This sequence joins TRBV6-6 and TRBJ2-3; 10 positions match TRBD2. The CDR3 has 15 residues. The trim removed 0 bases at V and 5 bases at J, leaving 2 bases unmatched. Germline CDR1 is MNHNY and CDR2 is SVGAGI (reference sequence). CDR3 sequence (DNA): TGTGCCAGCAGTTACTCGTCTAGCGGGAGAGATACGCAGTATTTT. Translating gives CASSYSSSGRDTQYF.

The rearrangement uses TRBV30 and TRBJ1-2, with D possibly being TRBD1 (5 bases). This CDR3 has 15 amino acids. The V end was cut by 3 bases, the J end by 3 bases, with 17 bases between. CDR1 and CDR2 from the germline V gene are GTSNPN and SVGIG (reference sequence). The CDR3 DNA reads TGTGCCTGGAGGTCCCTCGGGGGGTTGCACTATGGCTACACCTTC. It encodes CAWRSLGGLHYGYTF.